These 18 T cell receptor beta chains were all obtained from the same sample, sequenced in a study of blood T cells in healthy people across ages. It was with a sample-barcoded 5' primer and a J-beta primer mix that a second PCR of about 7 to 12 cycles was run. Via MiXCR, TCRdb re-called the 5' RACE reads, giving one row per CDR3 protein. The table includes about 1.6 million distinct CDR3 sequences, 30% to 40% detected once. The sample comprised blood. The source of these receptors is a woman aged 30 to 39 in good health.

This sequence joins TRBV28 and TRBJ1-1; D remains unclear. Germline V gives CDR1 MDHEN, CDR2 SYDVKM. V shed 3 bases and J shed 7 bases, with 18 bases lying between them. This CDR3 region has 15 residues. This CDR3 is CASSFWVMGDFEAFF. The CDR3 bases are TGTGCCAGCAGTTTTTGGGTTATGGGAGACTTTGAAGCTTTCTTT.

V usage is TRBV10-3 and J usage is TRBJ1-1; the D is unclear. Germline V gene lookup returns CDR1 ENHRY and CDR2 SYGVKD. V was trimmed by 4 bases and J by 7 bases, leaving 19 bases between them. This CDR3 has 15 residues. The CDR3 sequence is CAISGGILGRYEAFF. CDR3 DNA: TGTGCCATCAGTGGGGGAATTCTAGGGAGGTATGAAGCTTTCTTT.

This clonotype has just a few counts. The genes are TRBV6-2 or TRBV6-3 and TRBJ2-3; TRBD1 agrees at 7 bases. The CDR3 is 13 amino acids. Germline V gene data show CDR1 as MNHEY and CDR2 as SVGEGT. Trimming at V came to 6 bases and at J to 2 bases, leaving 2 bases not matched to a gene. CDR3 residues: CASRGQTTDTQYF. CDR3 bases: TGTGCCAGCAGGGGACAGACCACAGATACGCAGTATTTT.

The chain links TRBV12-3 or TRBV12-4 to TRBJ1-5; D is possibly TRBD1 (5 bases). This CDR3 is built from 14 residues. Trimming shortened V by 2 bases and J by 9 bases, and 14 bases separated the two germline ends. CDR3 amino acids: CASSLREGQRPQHF. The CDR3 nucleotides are TGTGCCAGCAGTTTACGTGAGGGGCAGAGGCCCCAGCATTTT.

The CDR3 protein is CASSYGISNEQFF. The CDR3, as DNA: TGTGCCAGCAGTTACGGGATCAGCAATGAGCAGTTCTTC. V is TRBV6-6 and J is TRBJ2-1; D ambiguous. Germline lookup yields CDR1 MNHNY and CDR2 SVGAGI (reference sequence). V lost 2 bases to trimming and J lost 6 bases, with 8 bases between them. The CDR3 covers 13 residues.

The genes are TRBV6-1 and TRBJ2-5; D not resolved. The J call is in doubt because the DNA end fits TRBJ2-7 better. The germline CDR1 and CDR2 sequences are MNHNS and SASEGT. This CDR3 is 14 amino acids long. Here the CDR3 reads CASSDVVSSYEQYF. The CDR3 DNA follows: TGTGCCAGCAGTGATGTTGTCAGTTCCTACGAGCAGTACTTC.

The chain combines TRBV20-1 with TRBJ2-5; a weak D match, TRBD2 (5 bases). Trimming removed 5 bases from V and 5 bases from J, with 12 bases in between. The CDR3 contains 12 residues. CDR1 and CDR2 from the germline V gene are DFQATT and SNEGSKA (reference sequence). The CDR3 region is CSAPADVETQYF. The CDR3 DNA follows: TGCAGTGCTCCAGCGGATGTGGAGACCCAGTACTTC.

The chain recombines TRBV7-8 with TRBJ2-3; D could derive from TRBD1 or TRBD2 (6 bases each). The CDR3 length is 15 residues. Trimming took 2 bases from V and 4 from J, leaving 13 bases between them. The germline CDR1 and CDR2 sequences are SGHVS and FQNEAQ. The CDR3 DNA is TGTGCCAGCAGCTTATTGGATCGGGGGCCAGATACGCAGTATTTT. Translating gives CASSLLDRGPDTQYF.

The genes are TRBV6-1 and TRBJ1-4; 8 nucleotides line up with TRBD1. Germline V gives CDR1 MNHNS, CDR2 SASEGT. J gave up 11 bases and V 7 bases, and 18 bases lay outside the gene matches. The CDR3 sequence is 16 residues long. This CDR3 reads CASNPQKSTGVRKLFF. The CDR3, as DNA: TGTGCCAGCAACCCACAAAAATCGACAGGGGTCAGGAAACTGTTTTTT.

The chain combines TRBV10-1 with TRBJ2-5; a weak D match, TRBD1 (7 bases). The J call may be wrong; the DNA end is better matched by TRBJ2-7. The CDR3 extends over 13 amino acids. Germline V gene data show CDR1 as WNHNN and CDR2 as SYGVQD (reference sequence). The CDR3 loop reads CASSAGGFDEQYF. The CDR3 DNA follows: TGCGCCAGCAGTGCAGGGGGGTTCGACGAGCAGTACTTC.

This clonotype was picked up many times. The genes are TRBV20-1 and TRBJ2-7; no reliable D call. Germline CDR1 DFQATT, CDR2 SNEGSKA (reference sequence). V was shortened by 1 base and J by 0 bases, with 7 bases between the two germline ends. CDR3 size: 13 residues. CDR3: CSARAESSYEQYF. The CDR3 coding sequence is TGCAGTGCTAGAGCGGAATCCTCCTACGAGCAGTACTTC.

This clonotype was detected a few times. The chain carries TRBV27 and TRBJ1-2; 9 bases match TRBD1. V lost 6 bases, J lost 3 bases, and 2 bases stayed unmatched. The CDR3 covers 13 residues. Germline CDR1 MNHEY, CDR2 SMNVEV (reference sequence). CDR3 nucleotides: TGTGCCAGCAGACAGGGGGCCTACTATGGCTACACCTTC. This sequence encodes CASRQGAYYGYTF.

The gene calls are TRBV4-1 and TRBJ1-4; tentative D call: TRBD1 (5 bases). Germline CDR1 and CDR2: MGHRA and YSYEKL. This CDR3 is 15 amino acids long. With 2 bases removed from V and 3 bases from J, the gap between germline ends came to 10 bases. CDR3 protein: CASSQRGSANEKLFF. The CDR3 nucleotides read TGCGCCAGCAGCCAAAGGGGTTCGGCTAATGAAAAACTGTTTTTT.

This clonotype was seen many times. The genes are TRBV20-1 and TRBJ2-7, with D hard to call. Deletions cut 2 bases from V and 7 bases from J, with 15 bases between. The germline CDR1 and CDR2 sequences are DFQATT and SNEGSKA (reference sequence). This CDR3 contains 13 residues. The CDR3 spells CSARYQGYYEQYF. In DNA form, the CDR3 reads TGCAGTGCTAGATACCAAGGGTATTATGAGCAGTACTTC.

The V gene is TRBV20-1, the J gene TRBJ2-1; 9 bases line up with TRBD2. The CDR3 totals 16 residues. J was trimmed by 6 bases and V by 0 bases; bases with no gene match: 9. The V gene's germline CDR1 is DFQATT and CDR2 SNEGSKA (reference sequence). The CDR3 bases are TGCAGTGCTAGAGATCAGACTAGCGGCGGCTTCAATGAGCAGTTCTTC. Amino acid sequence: CSARDQTSGGFNEQFF.

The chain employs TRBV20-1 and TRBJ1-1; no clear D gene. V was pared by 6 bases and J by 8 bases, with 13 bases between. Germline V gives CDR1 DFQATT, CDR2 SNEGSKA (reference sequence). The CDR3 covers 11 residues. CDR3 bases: TGCAGTGCCAAGGAACGGAACGAAGCTTTCTTT. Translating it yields CSAKERNEAFF.

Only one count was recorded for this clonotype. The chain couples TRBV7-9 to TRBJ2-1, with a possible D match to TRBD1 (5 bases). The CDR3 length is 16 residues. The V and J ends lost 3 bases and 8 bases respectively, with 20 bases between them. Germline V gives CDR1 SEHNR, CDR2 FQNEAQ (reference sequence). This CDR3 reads CASSFGETLIRDEQFF. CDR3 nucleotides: TGTGCCAGCAGCTTCGGCGAGACACTCATCAGGGATGAGCAGTTCTTC.

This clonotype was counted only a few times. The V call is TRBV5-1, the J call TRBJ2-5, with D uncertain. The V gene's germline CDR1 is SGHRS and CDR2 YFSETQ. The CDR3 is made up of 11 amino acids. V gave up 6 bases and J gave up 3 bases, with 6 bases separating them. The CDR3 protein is CASNTEETQYF. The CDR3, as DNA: TGCGCCAGCAACACCGAAGAGACCCAGTACTTC.